This TCR beta chain was profiled in a study of blood T cell repertoires in COVID-19. Study-level information: There were acute and convalescent COVID-19 samples, and they came from the United States, Italy and Spain. The analysed material was cDNA or gDNA that came from T cells, B-cell-depleted T cells, or PBMCs.

This clone was seen many times. Other DNA sequences from this sample encode an identical CDR3 as well. The CDR3 contains 13 residues. With 1 base removed from V and 5 bases from J, the gap between germline ends came to 8 bases. The germline V gene has CDR1 SEHNR and CDR2 FQNEAQ (reference sequence). Per the original methods: Quantification of nucleated cells was approximated via reference gene primer amplification. The data were produced by immunoSEQ multiplex PCR, yet TCRdb's version contains in-frame clones alone and is incomplete. V and J calls and clone size are those listed in that table; D and trimming were worked out from the DNA. This sample has more than 200,000 clones, with roughly 87% found just once.

The chain uses TRBV7-9 and TRBJ1-1; a weak D match, TRBD1 (5 bases). Sequenced material: peripheral blood. The sequence was obtained from a human donor in a cohort sampled during active COVID-19. The CDR3 loop is CASSLDRGTEAFF. In DNA, the CDR3 is TGTGCCAGCAGCTTAGATAGGGGAACTGAAGCTTTCTTT.